The TCR beta chain under discussion was sequenced for a study of Graves' ophthalmopathy and Graves' hyperthyroidism. Study-level points and caveats: As the model predicted ophthalmopathy progression, it achieved a sensitivity of nearly 71% and a specificity of 72.22%. Separation of ophthalmopathy from stable hyperthyroidism was achieved by a 13-signature model, at approximately 88% sensitivity and 70% to 82% specificity. The authors also found most expanded thyroid clonotypes above 0.001 frequency in blood.

This clonotype has at least ten counts. Its antigen is unknown. A junction end diverges from the germline sequence, so it may reflect a read error. The CDR3 contains 17 residues. Isolation of PBMCs was performed using 9 to 10 ml of fresh peripheral blood. For repertoire sequencing, the TCR beta CDR3 regions were amplified from RNA transcripts. HTBI primers were employed in first-round RT-PCR, then a second-round multiplex PCR followed. TCRdb itself ran the multiplex PCR reads through MiXCR, one entry per CDR3 protein. Among 35,000 to 50,000 distinct CDR3 sequences, around half were seen once, and the ten largest hold approximately 30%.

The sequencing input was peripheral blood. The gene calls are TRBV12-3 or TRBV12-4 and TRBJ1-1; 11 bases map to TRBD1. The clonotype originates from an adult woman with stable Graves' hyperthyroidism. The CDR3 region is CASSDSRTGGLHTEAFF. The CDR3 DNA reads as TGTGCCAGCAGCGACTCCAGGACAGGGGGCTTACACACTGAGGCTTTCTTT.